The 32 T cell receptor beta chains in this list originate from one sample, sequenced in a study of blood T cell repertoires in COVID-19. Only in-frame clones appear in the TCRdb table, and some are missing; sequencing was by immunoSEQ multiplex PCR. Among about 26,000 clones, roughly 66% were seen once, and the ten largest hold 7.3%. Input material: peripheral blood. The receptor source for this set is a man in his sixties with active or convalescent COVID-19.

The J gene is TRBJ1-3, the V gene TRBV4-1; maybe TRBD1 (5 bases). V lost 0 bases and J lost 2, with 14 bases in between. This CDR3 spans 17 amino acids. Germline CDR1 reads MGHRA; CDR2 reads YSYEKL. Here the CDR3 DNA reads TGCGCCAGCAGCCAAGAAGGGGCAGGGCAAGCTGGAAACACCATATATTTT. Its translation is CASSQEGAGQAGNTIYF.

V usage is TRBV15 and J usage is TRBJ1-1, with D possibly TRBD1 on 6 matching bases. CDR3 length: 15 amino acids. The germline CDR1 and CDR2 sequences are LNHNV and YYDKDF (reference sequence). The V end lost 1 base, the J end lost 5 bases, and 14 bases lay between the germline ends. The CDR3 spells CATSRGGRGGTEAFF. The DNA of the CDR3 is TGTGCCACCAGCAGAGGGGGCAGGGGCGGTACTGAAGCTTTCTTT.

J is TRBJ1-2 and V is TRBV6-5; 9 bases map to TRBD1. CDR3 length equals 15 residues. The germline V gene encodes CDR1 MNHEY and CDR2 SVGAGI. Trimming took 4 bases from V and 4 from J; bases not matched to a gene: 7. The CDR3 reads CASSSHGTGTYGYTF. DNA for the CDR3: TGTGCCAGCAGTTCCCACGGGACAGGGACCTATGGCTACACCTTC.

The chain joins TRBV3-1 (or the pseudogene TRBV3-2) to TRBJ2-7, with 7 bases aligning to TRBD2. V trimming: 3 bases; J trimming: 4 bases; junction bases outside the gene matches: 6. The CDR3 runs to 14 residues. Germline loops: CDR1 LGHDT, CDR2 YNNKEL (reference sequence). CDR3 DNA sequence: TGTGCCAGCAGCCACCGGACTAGGTGGTACGAGCAGTACTTC. Residues: CASSHRTRWYEQYF.

The chain carries TRBV2 and TRBJ2-7, with D possibly matching TRBD1 (6 bases). Germline lookup yields CDR1 SNHLY and CDR2 FYNNEI. The CDR3 runs to 14 residues. With 8 bases removed from V and 2 bases from J, the gap between germline ends came to 16 bases. CDR3 nucleotide sequence: TGTGCCAGCTTACCAGACAGGATTACCTACGAGCAGTACTTC. Translating it yields CASLPDRITYEQYF.

This clone was detected only a few times. The CDR3 bases are TGTGCCAGCAGCTTGAGGGGAAAGACAGGGAAACTGTTTTTT. Translating gives CASSLRGKTGKLFF. This chain uses TRBV11-3 with TRBJ1-4; 7 bases fit TRBD1. The germline CDR1 and CDR2 sequences are SGHNT and YENEEA. V trimming: 3 bases; J trimming: 11 bases; junction bases outside the gene matches: 9. The CDR3 consists of 14 residues.

V usage is TRBV19 and J usage is TRBJ2-6; 10 nucleotides agree with TRBD1. The CDR3 is 16 amino acids. With V trimmed by 6 bases and J by 3 bases, 5 bases remained unmatched. Germline V gene data show CDR1 as LNHDA and CDR2 as SQIVND (reference sequence). The CDR3 nucleotides are TGTGCCAGTAGCAGACAGGGGGCGGGTGGGGCCAACGTCCTGACTTTC. Amino acids: CASSRQGAGGANVLTF. Based on the CDR3 plus reference TRBV19 and TRBJ2-6, the full variable domain is DGGITQSPKYLFRKEGQNVTLSCEQNLNHDAMYWYRQDPGQGLRLIYYSQIVNDFQKGDIAEGYSVSREKKESFPLTVTSAQKNPTAFYLCASSRQGAGGANVLTFGAGSRLTVL.

This clone was counted only a few times. The chain recombines TRBV11-2 with TRBJ1-2; no firm D call. This CDR3 is built from 15 residues. Trimming took 4 bases from V and 8 from J, leaving 20 bases between them. Germline V gene sequence: CDR1 SGHAT, CDR2 FQNNGV. CDR3 sequence (DNA): TGTGCCAGCAGCTATAGAGCCCGGGGAGTTGGGGGCTACACCTTC. This translates into CASSYRARGVGGYTF.

This clone was observed a handful of times. The chain is built from TRBV5-8 and TRBJ1-2; a possible D gene is TRBD1 (5 bases). The germline V gene has CDR1 SGHTS and CDR2 YDEGEE. The CDR3 spans 15 residues. V lost 6 bases and J 0 bases, leaving 15 bases between the germline ends. The CDR3 spells CASNPWGAPNYGYTF. CDR3 DNA sequence: TGTGCCAGCAACCCCTGGGGCGCTCCTAACTATGGCTACACCTTC.

The chain recombines TRBV6-6 with TRBJ2-5; perhaps TRBD2 as D (7 bases). V was cut by 5 bases and J by 4 bases, with 14 bases left in between. The length of the CDR3 is 14 residues. The germline CDR1 and CDR2 sequences are MNHNY and SVGAGI (reference sequence). The CDR3 reads CASSDWGGAETQYF. CDR3 DNA sequence: TGTGCCAGCAGTGATTGGGGGGGGGCAGAGACCCAGTACTTC.

This chain connects TRBV7-2 to TRBJ2-1, with a weak D call TRBD1 (5 bases). The CDR3 extends over 15 amino acids. Trimming cost V 0 bases and J 9 bases, with 15 bases left between them. Germline V gene data show CDR1 as SGHTA and CDR2 as FQGNSA. Here the CDR3 reads CASSLAGAKGSEQFF. DNA of the CDR3: TGTGCCAGCAGCTTAGCTGGGGCAAAGGGCAGTGAGCAGTTCTTC.

This chain uses TRBV9 with TRBJ1-2; a weak D match, TRBD1 (5 bases). The CDR3 contains 14 residues. V lost 4 bases and J 5 bases, leaving 15 bases between the germline ends. The germline V gene has CDR1 SGDLS and CDR2 YYNGEE. The CDR3 loop is CASSPGGVGYGYTF. In nucleotides, the CDR3 is TGTGCCAGCAGCCCAGGAGGGGTAGGGTATGGCTACACCTTC.

The rearrangement uses TRBV20-1 and TRBJ2-2; TRBD1 matches at 8 bases. The V gene's germline CDR1 is DFQATT and CDR2 SNEGSKA (reference sequence). The CDR3 sequence is 15 residues long. V shed 6 bases and J 6 bases; nucleotides not matched to a gene: 12. The CDR3 nucleotides are TGCAGTGCCAGTGATTGGCAGGGGGCGTCCGGGGAGCTGTTTTTT. This encodes CSASDWQGASGELFF.

The J gene is TRBJ1-1, the V gene TRBV3-1 (or the pseudogene TRBV3-2); 7 positions match TRBD1. The J segment lost 3 bases and the V segment lost 7 bases, leaving 5 bases of the junction unmatched. CDR1 is LGHDT and CDR2 is YNNKEL in the germline V gene (reference sequence). The CDR3 totals 13 residues. CDR3 amino acids: CASTQGGYTEAFF. The DNA for the CDR3 is TGTGCCAGCACCCAGGGGGGGTACACTGAAGCTTTCTTT.

V gene TRBV7-9 combines with J gene TRBJ2-5; no clear D gene. CDR1 and CDR2 (germline): SEHNR, FQNEAQ (reference sequence). Trimming removed 5 bases at V and 5 bases at J, with 12 bases between. This CDR3 spans 13 amino acids. CDR3 sequence: CASSPRGRETQYF. CDR3 DNA sequence: TGTGCCAGCAGCCCCCGAGGCCGGGAGACCCAGTACTTC.

This clone showed up just a few times. CDR3 region: CASSPTDRVGNTIYF. The CDR3 coding sequence is TGCGCCAGCAGCCCAACCGACAGGGTTGGAAACACCATATATTTT. This chain links TRBV5-1 with TRBJ1-3; TRBD1 matches at 7 bases. Germline-derived CDR1 and CDR2 are SGHRS and YFSETQ. The CDR3 consists of 15 residues. The junction had 7 bases not matched to a gene; V was cut back by 4 bases and J by 3 bases.

CDR3 coding DNA: TGTGCCAGCAGTTACAGTCCAGGGGTCAACTATGGCTACACCTTC. It specifies CASSYSPGVNYGYTF. The J gene is TRBJ1-2, the V gene TRBV6-6; a weak D match, TRBD1 (6 bases). Germline CDR1 is MNHNY and CDR2 is SVGAGI (reference sequence). The V gene lost 2 bases and the J gene lost 2 bases, with 12 bases spanning the gap. There are 15 residues in the CDR3.

This sequence joins TRBV7-9 and TRBJ2-3, with 9 nucleotides matching TRBD2. The V gene's germline CDR1 is SEHNR and CDR2 FQNEAQ (reference sequence). The CDR3 extends over 16 amino acids. The trim removed 5 bases at V and 0 bases at J, leaving 6 bases unmatched. CDR3 protein: CASSQLTSGSTDTQYF. The CDR3 nucleotides read TGTGCCAGCAGCCAACTAACTAGCGGGAGCACAGATACGCAGTATTTT.

A few counts support this clone. V is TRBV6-5 and J is TRBJ2-1; 8 bases match TRBD2. Trimming removed 10 bases from V and 0 bases from J; junction bases left unmatched: 8. Germline assignment: CDR1 MNHEY and CDR2 SVGAGI. The length of the CDR3 is 15 residues. The CDR3 loop reads CAIKRSGGSYNEQFF. The CDR3 DNA follows: TGTGCCATCAAACGGAGCGGGGGCTCCTACAATGAGCAGTTCTTC.

This clone was seen only a few times. This chain connects TRBV6-6 to TRBJ1-5; D perhaps matches TRBD1 (6 bases). From germline, CDR1 is MNHNY and CDR2 SVGAGI (reference sequence). The CDR3 spans 14 residues. The V end lost 10 bases, the J end lost 2 bases, and 15 bases lay between the germline ends. CDR3 residues: CATTNRDRNQPQHF. DNA of the CDR3: TGTGCCACAACCAACAGGGATCGCAATCAGCCCCAGCATTTT.

The rearrangement joins TRBV10-1 to TRBJ2-2; possible D gene TRBD1, 6 bases. Trimming took off 3 bases at V and 6 bases at J, with 11 bases between the two ends. Germline lookup yields CDR1 WNHNN and CDR2 SYGVQD (reference sequence). The CDR3 is made up of 14 amino acids. In nucleotides, the CDR3 is TGCGCCAGCAGTGACTGGACAGCGGCCGGGGAGCTGTTTTTT. It yields the protein CASSDWTAAGELFF.

V usage is TRBV21-1 and J usage is TRBJ2-3; TRBD2, the table's D call, was not compared with the DNA. TRBV21-1 is classified as a pseudogene. The CDR3 runs 17 residues. Written as DNA, the CDR3 is TGTGCCAGCAGCAAAGGAGGGCTAAGTGGTATGAAAGATACGCAGTATTTT. It specifies CASSKGGLSGMKDTQYF.

This chain links TRBV4-2 with TRBJ2-7; 11 bases map to TRBD1. J gave up 4 bases and V 0 bases, and 2 bases lay outside the gene matches. CDR3 size: 15 residues. Germline assignment: CDR1 LGHNA and CDR2 YNFKEQ. CDR3 sequence (DNA): TGTGCCAGCAGCCAAGAGGGACAGGGGGTGTACGAGCAGTACTTC. Translated: CASSQEGQGVYEQYF.

The J gene is TRBJ1-1, the V gene TRBV14; unclear D gene. V lost 1 base, J lost 1 base, and 7 bases lay in between. CDR1 and CDR2 from the germline V gene are SGHDN and FVKESK. This CDR3 is 14 amino acids long. The CDR3 sequence is CASSQAIRNTEAFF. As DNA, the CDR3 is TGTGCCAGCAGCCAAGCAATCAGGAACACTGAAGCTTTCTTT.

The chain links TRBV5-1 to TRBJ2-3, with 12 nucleotides matching TRBD2. Germline V gene data show CDR1 as SGHRS and CDR2 as YFSETQ. This CDR3 has 16 residues. V trimming: 4 bases; J trimming: 1 base; junction bases outside the gene matches: 4. The CDR3 bases are TGCGCCAGCAGCCGACTAGCGGGGGTGGGCACAGATACGCAGTATTTT. Its translation: CASSRLAGVGTDTQYF.

This clone has a handful of counts. This chain joins TRBV9 and TRBJ2-3, with unresolved D. The CDR3 is made up of 14 amino acids. Germline lookup yields CDR1 SGDLS and CDR2 YYNGEE. The V end was cut by 3 bases, the J end by 1 base, with 9 bases between. The chain's CDR3 is CASSARLGTDTQYF. DNA for the CDR3: TGTGCCAGCAGCGCCAGACTCGGCACAGATACGCAGTATTTT.

This clone was observed a single time. The chain recombines TRBV9 with TRBJ1-6; the D gene is possibly TRBD1 (6 bases). The germline V gene encodes CDR1 SGDLS and CDR2 YYNGEE. The V end was cut by 3 bases, the J end by 10 bases, with 14 bases between. The CDR3 has 14 amino acids. The CDR3 coding sequence is TGTGCCAGCAGCGATACAGGGCGGTACTCACCCCTCCACTTT. This sequence encodes CASSDTGRYSPLHF.

V gene TRBV11-2 combines with J gene TRBJ2-1; weak D call: TRBD2 (6 bases). CDR1 and CDR2 from the germline V gene are SGHAT and FQNNGV. V shed 1 base and J shed 6 bases, with 10 bases lying between them. This CDR3 has 14 amino acids. The CDR3 loop is CASSLAGDVNEQFF. The CDR3 DNA reads as TGTGCCAGCAGCTTAGCGGGAGACGTCAATGAGCAGTTCTTC.

V usage is TRBV5-1 and J usage is TRBJ2-2; no clear D gene. Germline lookup yields CDR1 SGHRS and CDR2 YFSETQ. The CDR3 contains 13 residues. Trimming took 4 bases from V and 7 from J, leaving 11 bases between them. The CDR3 coding sequence is TGCGCCAGCAGCCAGAATTATGGCGGGGAGCTGTTTTTT. Its translation is CASSQNYGGELFF.

The V gene is TRBV5-1, the J gene TRBJ1-1, with D tentatively TRBD1 (5 bases). Per the germline V gene, CDR1 is SGHRS and CDR2 is YFSETQ. The ends were cut back, 3 bases at V and 4 bases at J, with 16 bases in the middle. This CDR3 comprises 15 residues. Here the CDR3 reads CASSWIGHGSTEAFF. The CDR3 nucleotides are TGCGCCAGCAGCTGGATAGGACATGGAAGCACTGAAGCTTTCTTT.

The chain couples TRBV9 to TRBJ1-2, with D possibly matching TRBD1 (5 bases). The CDR3 consists of 15 residues. With 0 bases removed from V and 3 bases from J, the gap between germline ends came to 12 bases. CDR1 is SGDLS and CDR2 is YYNGEE in the germline V gene. This CDR3 reads CASSVEGIGDYGYTF. DNA of the CDR3: TGTGCCAGCAGCGTAGAGGGGATAGGTGACTATGGCTACACCTTC.

The chain uses TRBV24-1 and TRBJ2-2; D may be TRBD1 (6 bases). CDR1 is KGHDR, CDR2 SFDVKD, per germline. With 5 bases removed from V and 1 base from J, the gap between germline ends came to 13 bases. The CDR3 runs to 16 residues. The CDR3 region is CATSAPEQGNTGELFF. CDR3 sequence (DNA): TGTGCCACCAGTGCCCCGGAACAGGGGAACACCGGGGAGCTGTTTTTT.